One T cell receptor beta chain is described in this entry. The assay was immunoSEQ multiplex PCR, and TCRdb's table has in-frame clones only and misses some. Of about 57,000 clones in the sample, 92% were seen once. This entry comes from a study of T cell changes during pregnancy in multiple sclerosis. CDR3 length: 17 residues. The germline V and J ends were trimmed by 3 bases and 2 bases, with 14 bases remaining between them. Germline values: CDR1 SGHTA, CDR2 FQGNSA. The rearrangement uses TRBV7-2 and TRBJ2-6; a weak D match, TRBD1 (5 bases). The sequence was obtained from a female donor with multiple sclerosis, enrolled in a pregnancy study. Specimen: CD4+ T cells from peripheral blood mononuclear cells, collected in the second trimester of pregnancy. The chain's CDR3 is CASSFGQGWAGANVLTF. For the CDR3, the DNA is TGTGCCAGCAGCTTTGGTCAGGGTTGGGCTGGGGCCAACGTCCTGACTTTC.